This T cell receptor (beta chain) was captured in a study of cytomegalovirus exposure and HLA in healthy donors. This clone was counted a few times. The PCR made use of 60 Vbeta and 13 Jbeta primers. Some clones are missing from TCRdb's copy, which holds only in-frame ones; the method was immunoSEQ multiplex PCR. The sample has some 140,000 clones, around 83% seen once. Looked up from germline, CDR1 is SGHRS and CDR2 is YFSETQ. The V end was cut by 1 base, the J end by 0 bases, with 6 bases between. This CDR3 has 14 residues. This clonotype originated in a male donor in good health and CMV-seropositive. The sequenced sample was PBMCs. The rearrangement uses TRBV5-1 and TRBJ2-3; D may be TRBD2 (5 bases). The CDR3 protein is CASSLTGSTDTQYF. The DNA for the CDR3 is TGCGCCAGCAGCTTGACGGGGAGCACAGATACGCAGTATTTT.